This T cell receptor (beta chain) was captured in a study of cytomegalovirus exposure and HLA in healthy donors. Primers: 60 Vbeta forward and 13 Jbeta reverse. The repertoire was sequenced with immunoSEQ multiplex PCR; TCRdb's copy has only in-frame clones and lacks some. In the table there are 150,000 to 200,000 clones, 70% to 80% of which are singletons. This CDR3 contains 17 residues. V dropped 4 bases and J dropped 4 bases, with 21 bases sitting between them. The germline CDR1 and CDR2 sequences are SGHNT and YYREEE (reference sequence). Sequencing input: PBMCs. J is TRBJ2-1 and V is TRBV5-4, with D possibly TRBD2 on 7 matching bases. The clonotype was recovered from a woman in her thirties in good health and CMV-seropositive. Here the CDR3 reads CASSLADGGPRYNEQFF. In DNA, the CDR3 is TGTGCCAGCAGCCTCGCGGACGGGGGGCCTCGGTACAATGAGCAGTTCTTC.